The sequence of this T cell receptor beta chain was determined in a study of blood T cell repertoires in COVID-19 (dated by TCRdb to about 2020). For context, the study as a whole: Samples covering the acute and convalescent phases of COVID-19 were provided by collaborators in the United States, Italy and Spain. The prospective study material was composed of cDNA or gDNA derived from T cells, B-cell-depleted T cells, or PBMCs. Where available, HLA class I and class II types were obtained from metadata supplied by the sample provider rather than from assay-based typing. Samples came from the ongoing ImmuneRACE study (first 160 participants) plus 1,254 subjects from 6 global collaborators. The repertoires were made available in a free public database intended to serve as a resource for research on the immune response to SARS-CoV-2. Subjects who had been exposed to COVID-19, were actively infected with it, or had recovered from it provided the deeply sampled blood TCRbeta repertoires that made up the dataset. Nearly every sample came with metadata listing a de-identified subject ID, COVID-19 status, age in years and sex.

From the cysteine up to the phenylalanine, the CDR3 has a length of 16 residues. Just the 48-base CDR3 DNA is kept, in frame starting at base 1. Reading the germline V gene (reference sequence) gives CDR1 SEHNR and CDR2 FQNEAQ. The germline V end is reduced by 5 bases and the J end by 2 bases; junction bases left unmatched: 10. The paper's findings and limits, for the study overall: The amount of clinical and demographic metadata varied by source and participant and was provided uncurated.

Enrolling through a virtual design, the prospective study's participants ranged in age from roughly 18 to 89 years and lived across roughly 23 United States geographic areas. To assign participants to cohorts, the prospective study relied on clinical history that participants themselves reported in a screening survey and a study questionnaire. In the prospective study, mobile phlebotomists collected whole blood, serum and a nasopharyngeal or oropharyngeal swab from each participant. Additional blood draws and questionnaires over an approximately two-month period could optionally be provided by prospective study participants. Before DNA extraction, prospective study blood samples were shipped either frozen or at room temperature. TCRbeta CDR3 regions were amplified from genomic DNA by means of the immunoSEQ Assay, a bias-controlled multiplex PCR. The authors' pipeline ran thus. Nucleated cell counts per sample were estimated from amplification of reference gene primers within the assay. To quantify the absolute abundance of each unique TCRbeta CDR3 rearrangement, sequence reads were collapsed and filtered. For each sample, productive Simpson clonality was calculated as the square root of Simpson's diversity index over productive rearrangements. Imported from immuneACCESS, the table was reduced by TCRdb to in-frame sequences with V and J called. These copies leave out some clones; in studies compared against another copy, an unresolved V gene accounts for under half, and the cause of the remainder is not known. The DNA was the basis for D and trimming; V, J and clone size are from that table. The sample table contains roughly 300,000 clones; only one count was recorded for just over 85% of them. Approximately 4.6% of the sample goes to the ten largest clones.

In the case of this clone: It has no known antigen specificity. No much larger clone is present one base from it, and per-base qualities are unavailable.

Sample: PBMCs or T cells enriched from blood (not recorded which). In this chain, TRBV7-9 is recombined with TRBJ2-3, and 7 bases in between align with TRBD1. The source of this sequence is a woman in her thirties or forties with acute COVID-19. The CDR3 corresponds to CASSPKGAGDTDTQYF. The DNA sequence is as follows: TGTGCCAGCAGCCCTAAGGGGGCAGGAGACACAGATACGCAGTATTTT.